The rows below give T cell receptor beta chains drawn from one sample of a study of cytomegalovirus exposure and HLA in healthy donors. Some clones are missing from TCRdb's copy, which holds only in-frame ones; the method was immunoSEQ multiplex PCR. Here the sample spans fewer than 250,000 clones, about 83% being singletons. The specimen was PBMCs. The source is a man younger than 35 in good health and CMV-seronegative. CDR3s leave out the opening cysteine and the closing phenylalanine or tryptophan. D genes are given only for firm matches.

v_call	d_call	j_call	cdr3_aa
TRBV4-1	-	TRBJ2-7	ASSQDLGGYEQY
TRBV28	-	TRBJ2-7	ASYGQSHEQY
TRBV9	-	TRBJ1-2	ASSVIPGGGGYT
TRBV5-1	-	TRBJ2-5	ASSLLGASGETQY
TRBV4-3	TRBD1	TRBJ2-5	ASSQDAGQGGATQY
TRBV18	-	TRBJ1-5	ASSPSAHQPQH
TRBV18	TRBD1	TRBJ2-2	ASSPARGLDGELF
TRBV6-5	-	TRBJ1-2	ASSYRQAYVYT
TRBV4-3	TRBD1	TRBJ1-5	ASSQDGQGGQPQH
TRBV23-1	TRBD2	TRBJ2-7	ASRRKTPSGLAGVTQY
TRBV20-1	-	TRBJ1-2	SVGGDYGYT
TRBV27	-	TRBJ2-2	ASSLREGRSLVGELF
TRBV29-1	-	TRBJ2-3	SAVATTDTQY
TRBV7-2	TRBD1	TRBJ2-2	ASSSTGGAGELF
TRBV30	-	TRBJ2-2	AWKTAGTPYTGELF
TRBV13	-	TRBJ1-5	ASSFYRVQPQH
TRBV7-2	-	TRBJ2-7	ASSLARGAEQY